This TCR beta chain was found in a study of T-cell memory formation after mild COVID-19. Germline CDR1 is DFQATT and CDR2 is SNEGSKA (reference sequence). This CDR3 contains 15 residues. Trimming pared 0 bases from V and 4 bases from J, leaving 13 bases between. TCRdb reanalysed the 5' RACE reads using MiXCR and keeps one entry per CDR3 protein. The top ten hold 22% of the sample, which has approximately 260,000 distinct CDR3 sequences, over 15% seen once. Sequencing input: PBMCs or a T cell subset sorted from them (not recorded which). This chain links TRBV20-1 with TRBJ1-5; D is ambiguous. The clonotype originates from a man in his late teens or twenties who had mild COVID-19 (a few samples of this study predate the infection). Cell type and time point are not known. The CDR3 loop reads CSARDQQEPNQPQHF. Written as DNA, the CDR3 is TGCAGTGCTAGAGATCAGCAGGAGCCAAATCAGCCCCAGCATTTT.